Below, 30 T cell receptor beta chains from the same sample are listed, as sequenced in a study of neoadjuvant anti-PD-1 for oral cavity cancer. Some clones are missing from TCRdb's copy, which holds only in-frame ones; the method was immunoSEQ multiplex PCR. The sample comprises roughly 15,000 clones, about 63% of which are singletons, and roughly 2.3% rests with the top ten. Here the sequenced sample was PBMCs, taken before nivolumab (anti-PD-1) treatment. These receptors all stem from a person aged 35-79 years with oral cavity squamous cell carcinoma.

The V gene is TRBV6-1, the J gene TRBJ1-4; D unclear. Germline V gene lookup returns CDR1 MNHNS and CDR2 SASEGT. V was shortened by 2 bases and J by 8 bases, with 18 bases between the two germline ends. The CDR3 length is 16 residues. The DNA for the CDR3 is TGTGCCAGCAGTGAAATCTTAGGCGGGGTTAAGGAAAAACTGTTTTTT. Amino acids: CASSEILGGVKEKLFF.

The rearrangement joins TRBV6-5 to TRBJ1-6, with 9 bases lining up with TRBD1. The CDR3 totals 14 residues. CDR1 and CDR2 (germline): MNHEY, SVGAGI. The trim removed 4 bases at V and 10 bases at J, leaving 5 bases unmatched. The CDR3 region is CASSSGQGSSPLHF. The CDR3 bases are TGTGCCAGCAGTTCGGGACAGGGAAGCTCACCCCTCCACTTT.

This clone appeared a few times. The chain couples TRBV7-8 to TRBJ2-5; 11 bases map to TRBD2. Germline values: CDR1 SGHVS, CDR2 FQNEAQ. The CDR3 contains 15 residues. The ends lost 1 base at V and 6 bases at J; junction bases unmatched: 4. CDR3 loop: CASSLELAGDQTQYF. DNA for the CDR3: TGTGCCAGCAGCTTAGAACTAGCGGGGGACCAGACCCAGTACTTC. Drawing the rest from reference TRBV7-8 and TRBJ2-5, the complete variable domain is GAGVSQSPRYKVAKRGQDVALRCDPISGHVSLFWYQQALGQGPEFLTYFQNEAQLDKSGLPSDRFFAERPEGSVSTLKIQRTQQEDSAVYLCASSLELAGDQTQYFGPGTRLLVL.

In this sample, this clone turned up a few times. For the CDR3, the DNA is TGTGCCAGCAGTTTATTTGGCAGGGTGAGAGGTGGCTACACCTTC. Protein sequence: CASSLFGRVRGGYTF. The V gene is TRBV28, the J gene TRBJ1-2; maybe TRBD1 (5 bases). Germline assignment: CDR1 MDHEN and CDR2 SYDVKM. Trimming pared 1 base from V and 7 bases from J, leaving 16 bases between. The CDR3 runs to 15 residues.

The chain carries TRBV7-2 and TRBJ2-5; TRBD1 matches 8 bases. The trim removed 4 bases at V and 4 bases at J, leaving 5 bases unmatched. CDR1 is SGHTA and CDR2 is FQGNSA in the germline V gene. This CDR3 comprises 14 residues. CDR3 region: CASSSGTGGETQYF. In DNA, the CDR3 is TGTGCCAGCAGCTCCGGGACAGGAGGAGAGACCCAGTACTTC. The full variable domain, rest sourced from reference TRBV7-2 and TRBJ2-5, is GAGVSQSPSNKVTEKGKDVELRCDPISGHTALYWYRQSLGQGLEFLIYFQGNSAPDKSGLPSDRFSAERTGGSVSTLTIQRTQQEDSAVYLCASSSGTGGETQYFGPGTRLLVL.

This chain links TRBV2 with TRBJ1-4, with TRBD1 as a possible D gene (5 bases). Trimming stripped 3 bases from V and 2 bases from J, with 13 bases between. The germline gives CDR1 SNHLY, CDR2 FYNNEI. The CDR3 runs 16 residues. The CDR3 sequence: CASSERLGGTNEKLFF. Here the CDR3 DNA reads TGTGCCAGCAGTGAGCGTCTCGGGGGGACTAATGAAAAACTGTTTTTT.

This clone was counted only a few times. The chain joins TRBV6-5 to TRBJ1-2, with D hard to call. Germline V lookup: CDR1 MNHEY, CDR2 SVGAGI. CDR3 length: 12 amino acids. V lost 6 bases and J lost 4, with 9 bases in between. CDR3 DNA sequence: TGTGCCAGCAGCCCCGACACCTATGGCTACACCTTC. It encodes CASSPDTYGYTF.

The chain employs TRBV5-4 and TRBJ1-6, with D perhaps matching TRBD1 (6 bases). Germline V gene data show CDR1 as SGHNT and CDR2 as YYREEE (reference sequence). The CDR3 covers 13 residues. The V gene lost 1 base and the J gene lost 10 bases, with 9 bases spanning the gap. CDR3 bases: TGTGCCAGCAGCTTGAGAGGGGGATCACCCCTCCACTTT. This gives the protein CASSLRGGSPLHF. Looking up the rest from reference TRBV5-4 and TRBJ1-6 gives the full variable domain: ETGVTQSPTHLIKTRGQQVTLRCSSQSGHNTVSWYQQALGQGPQFIFQYYREEENGRGNFPPRFSGLQFPNYSSELNVNALELDDSALYLCASSLRGGSPLHFGNGTRLTVT.

V gene TRBV6-5 combines with J gene TRBJ1-4; D remains ambiguous. The CDR3 is made up of 15 amino acids. Germline V gene data show CDR1 as MNHEY and CDR2 as SVGAGI. V lost 2 bases to trimming and J lost 0 bases, with 7 bases between them. CDR3 sequence: CASSYEATTNEKLFF. The CDR3 DNA follows: TGTGCCAGCAGTTACGAGGCTACAACTAATGAAAAACTGTTTTTT.

This clone was counted between two and nine times. The chain employs TRBV5-8 and TRBJ1-1; tentatively, D is TRBD1 (5 bases). Germline V CDR1 and CDR2: SGHTS, YDEGEE. This CDR3 is 13 amino acids long. V lost 4 bases and J 7 bases, leaving 14 bases between the germline ends. CDR3 nucleotide sequence: TGTGCCAGCAGCACGGGGGGGTTCGGTGAAGCTTTCTTT. It codes for CASSTGGFGEAFF.

The table lists this clone with a few counts. This chain links TRBV5-1 with TRBJ2-1; tentatively, D is TRBD2 (5 bases). V lost 2 bases and J 5 bases, leaving 17 bases between the germline ends. This CDR3 comprises 16 residues. Germline V gene sequence: CDR1 SGHRS, CDR2 YFSETQ. CDR3 DNA sequence: TGCGCCAGCAGCTTCAGCGGACTTAAAGCCCACAATGAGCAGTTCTTC. Translation gives CASSFSGLKAHNEQFF.

The genes are TRBV10-3 and TRBJ1-1; the match to TRBD1 covers 7 bases. Germline values: CDR1 ENHRY, CDR2 SYGVKD. V was clipped by 8 bases and J by 0 bases; unmatched bases: 3. The CDR3 sequence is 13 residues long. CDR3 sequence (DNA): TGTGCCATCGGGACAGCCTTGAACACTGAAGCTTTCTTT. It encodes CAIGTALNTEAFF.

V and J are TRBV4-2 and TRBJ1-5; D might be TRBD1 (6 bases). Germline CDR1 and CDR2: LGHNA and YNFKEQ. The CDR3 sequence is 15 residues long. V was trimmed by 0 bases and J by 5 bases, leaving 11 bases between them. CDR3: CASSQDEQGDQPQHF. CDR3 nucleotide sequence: TGTGCCAGCAGCCAAGACGAACAGGGAGATCAGCCCCAGCATTTT.

This clone was recorded a few times. V and J are TRBV6-5 and TRBJ1-2; D gene uncertain. The germline gives CDR1 MNHEY, CDR2 SVGAGI. The CDR3 has 15 residues. Trimming shortened V by 0 bases and J by 2 bases, and 10 bases separated the two germline ends. The CDR3 DNA reads as TGTGCCAGCAGTTACTCCCGCTTGCCAAACTATGGCTACACCTTC. It yields the protein CASSYSRLPNYGYTF.

The J gene is TRBJ1-1, the V gene TRBV30; the D gene is possibly TRBD1 (5 bases). The CDR3 contains 12 residues. Germline values: CDR1 GTSNPN, CDR2 SVGIG (reference sequence). V was pared by 8 bases and J by 5 bases, with 15 bases between. This CDR3 reads CAGGSHGTEAFF. Written as DNA, the CDR3 is TGTGCCGGGGGGAGCCATGGGACTGAAGCTTTCTTT.

This chain connects TRBV29-1 to TRBJ2-7; TRBD2 might be the D (6 bases). CDR3 length: 13 amino acids. CDR1 is SQVTM, CDR2 ANQGSEA, per germline. Trimming shortened V by 7 bases and J by 4 bases, and 17 bases separated the two germline ends. The CDR3 reads CSATSRVGYEQYF. The CDR3 region has the DNA TGCAGCGCTACTAGCAGGGTAGGGTACGAGCAGTACTTC.

V is TRBV20-1 and J is TRBJ2-5; D remains ambiguous. With 4 bases removed from V and 4 bases from J, the gap between germline ends came to 7 bases. The CDR3 length is 11 residues. CDR1 and CDR2 from the germline V gene are DFQATT and SNEGSKA (reference sequence). Written as DNA, the CDR3 is TGCAGTGCTAAGATTGGAGAGACCCAGTACTTC. Protein: CSAKIGETQYF.

The sample holds one count of this clone. The chain combines TRBV6-1 with TRBJ2-7; the D is unclear. The CDR3 extends over 13 amino acids. The V and J ends lost 4 bases and 6 bases respectively, with 13 bases between them. The germline V gene encodes CDR1 MNHNS and CDR2 SASEGT. The CDR3 protein is CASSVGWAVEQYF. Written as DNA, the CDR3 is TGTGCCAGCAGTGTGGGGTGGGCGGTCGAGCAGTACTTC.

The gene calls are TRBV14 and TRBJ1-6; D remains unclear. This CDR3 has 12 residues. Per germline, CDR1 SGHDN and CDR2 FVKESK. V shed 3 bases and J shed 5 bases, with 2 bases lying between them. CDR3 amino acids: CASSHNNSPLHF. Written as DNA, the CDR3 is TGTGCCAGCAGCCACAATAATTCACCCCTCCACTTT.

V is TRBV18 and J is TRBJ2-5, with D perhaps matching TRBD2 (7 bases). V gave up 2 bases and J gave up 2 bases, with 9 bases separating them. This CDR3 comprises 14 residues. In germline, CDR1 is KGHSH, CDR2 LQKENI. The CDR3 loop is CASSPEGGQETQYF. CDR3 coding DNA: TGTGCCAGCTCACCAGAGGGGGGGCAAGAGACCCAGTACTTC.

The V and J genes are TRBV14 and TRBJ2-7; D ambiguous. CDR3 size: 16 residues. Per the germline V gene, CDR1 is SGHDN and CDR2 is FVKESK. Deletions cut 0 bases from V and 3 bases from J, with 15 bases between. The CDR3 nucleotides are TGTGCCAGCAGCCAAGATAGAGGAGTATCTGACTACGAGCAGTACTTC. This sequence encodes CASSQDRGVSDYEQYF.

The gene calls are TRBV25-1 and TRBJ1-1; D is uncertain. V lost 7 bases, J lost 5 bases, and 17 bases lay in between. Germline assignment: CDR1 MGHDK and CDR2 SYGVNS. The CDR3 covers 14 residues. Written as DNA, the CDR3 is TGTGCCAGCACAGCCCTCGTGGCAAGTACTGAAGCTTTCTTT. It translates to CASTALVASTEAFF.

This clone occurred a few times. This sequence joins TRBV29-1 and TRBJ1-2; the D gene is possibly TRBD1 (6 bases). V was trimmed by 7 bases and J by 3 bases, leaving 12 bases between them. The CDR3 has 12 residues. Germline V gene data show CDR1 as SQVTM and CDR2 as ANQGSEA. The CDR3 here is CSGTGSDYGYTF. CDR3 nucleotides: TGCAGCGGCACAGGGTCCGACTATGGCTACACCTTC.

The chain employs TRBV5-1 and TRBJ2-5, with D perhaps TRBD1 (6 bases). The germline V gene encodes CDR1 SGHRS and CDR2 YFSETQ. Trimming took off 0 bases at V and 3 bases at J, with 9 bases between the two ends. The CDR3 contains 14 residues. The CDR3 sequence is CASSLGQVKETQYF. DNA for the CDR3: TGCGCCAGCAGCTTGGGACAGGTGAAAGAGACCCAGTACTTC.

This sequence joins TRBV7-9 and TRBJ1-6; TRBD1 is a possible D gene (6 bases). Trimming removed 3 bases at V and 9 bases at J, with 18 bases between. Germline lookup yields CDR1 SEHNR and CDR2 FQNEAQ (reference sequence). The CDR3 has 16 amino acids. CDR3 amino acids: CASSFPLQGVGSPLHF. The CDR3 DNA follows: TGTGCCAGCAGCTTTCCACTACAGGGTGTTGGTTCACCCCTCCACTTT.

V gene TRBV11-3 combines with J gene TRBJ2-1, with 8 bases identical to TRBD1. Trimming removed 4 bases from V and 6 bases from J; junction bases left unmatched: 8. Germline V gene lookup returns CDR1 SGHNT and CDR2 YENEEA. The CDR3 loop spans 15 amino acids. CDR3 nucleotides: TGTGCCAGCAGCTCTAGGACAGGGTTCACCAATGAGCAGTTCTTC. Translated: CASSSRTGFTNEQFF.

CDR3 DNA sequence: TGTGCCAGCAGTTTACCCCAGAAAGAGACCCAGTACTTC. It codes for CASSLPQKETQYF. This chain joins TRBV28 and TRBJ2-5, with unresolved D. CDR3 length: 13 amino acids. The germline CDR1 and CDR2 sequences are MDHEN and SYDVKM. V lost 2 bases to trimming and J lost 3 bases, with 7 bases between them.

This chain uses TRBV10-1 with TRBJ1-1; D may be TRBD1 (5 bases). The germline gives CDR1 WNHNN, CDR2 SYGVQD (reference sequence). V shed 5 bases and J shed 0 bases, with 10 bases lying between them. CDR3 length: 14 amino acids. CDR3 in amino acids: CASSQGTVNTEAFF. The CDR3 bases are TGCGCCAGCAGTCAAGGGACGGTGAACACTGAAGCTTTCTTT.

This clone was counted a single time. The chain couples TRBV4-2 to TRBJ1-3; maybe TRBD1 (5 bases). CDR1 LGHNA and CDR2 YNFKEQ come from the germline V gene. The CDR3 length is 17 residues. Trimming removed 0 bases from V and 2 bases from J, with 14 bases in between. The chain's CDR3 is CASSQDLGRAPGNTIYF. The CDR3 DNA sequence: TGTGCCAGCAGCCAAGATCTGGGCAGGGCGCCTGGAAACACCATATATTTT.

A few counts support this clone. CDR3 protein: CASSTRDRGAGYTF. The CDR3, as DNA: TGTGCCAGCAGCACAAGGGACAGGGGGGCTGGCTACACCTTC. The chain recombines TRBV7-9 with TRBJ1-2, with 11 bases fitting TRBD1. Trimming at V came to 5 bases and at J to 7 bases, leaving 6 bases not matched to a gene. CDR1 SEHNR and CDR2 FQNEAQ come from the germline V gene (reference sequence). CDR3 length equals 14 residues.